One sample yielded the 5 T cell receptor beta chains listed below, sequenced in a study of brain T cells in children with intractable seizures. This table comes from immunoSEQ multiplex PCR, and its TCRdb copy is limited to in-frame clones, with some not included. Among 60,000 to 65,000 clones listed, 95% to 96% were seen once. This sample comprised peripheral blood, obtained at surgery. The receptor set was obtained from a boy in the first two years of life with focal cortical dysplasia and intractable seizures.

This chain joins TRBV14 and TRBJ2-7; TRBD1 might be the D (6 bases). Trimming left V 2 bases short and J 2 bases short, with 16 bases between. Germline V lookup: CDR1 SGHDN, CDR2 FVKESK. This CDR3 has 16 residues. CDR3 in amino acids: CASSQSPGTPAYEQYF. The CDR3, as DNA: TGTGCCAGCAGCCAAAGCCCCGGGACACCGGCCTACGAGCAGTACTTC. The full variable domain, rest sourced from reference TRBV14 and TRBJ2-7, is EAGVTQFPSHSVIEKGQTVTLRCDPISGHDNLYWYRRVMGKEIKFLLHFVKESKQDESGMPNNRFLAERTGGTYSTLKVQPAELEDSGVYFCASSQSPGTPAYEQYFGPGTRLTVT.

The J gene is TRBJ2-3, the V gene TRBV9, with D maybe TRBD2 (5 bases). Germline CDR1 is SGDLS and CDR2 is YYNGEE. The CDR3 consists of 15 residues. Trimming left V 1 base short and J 0 bases short, with 9 bases between. The CDR3 loop is CASSVLRTSTDTQYF. The DNA for the CDR3 is TGTGCCAGCAGCGTACTAAGGACTAGCACAGATACGCAGTATTTT.

The gene calls are TRBV28 and TRBJ1-3; D is unresolved. Trimming removed 5 bases at V and 4 bases at J, with 18 bases between. The length of the CDR3 is 16 residues. From germline, CDR1 is MDHEN and CDR2 SYDVKM. This chain's CDR3 is CASSPRGGRWGNTIYF. The CDR3 coding sequence is TGTGCCAGCAGTCCGCGGGGAGGGCGATGGGGAAACACCATATATTTT.

Only one count was recorded for this clone. The chain joins TRBV5-1 to TRBJ2-2; TRBD2 aligns across 11 bases. The V gene end was trimmed by 4 bases and the J gene end by 1 base; junction bases not matched to a gene: 6. Per germline, CDR1 SGHRS and CDR2 YFSETQ. The CDR3 covers 17 residues. CDR3 in amino acids: CASSIPGTSGNTGELFF. CDR3 DNA sequence: TGCGCCAGCAGCATCCCCGGGACTAGCGGGAACACCGGGGAGCTGTTTTTT.

This sequence joins TRBV6-2 or TRBV6-3 and TRBJ2-3; tentatively, D is TRBD2 (5 bases). The germline V gene has CDR1 MNHEY and CDR2 SVGEGT. The ends were cut back, 6 bases at V and 5 bases at J, with 12 bases in the middle. The CDR3 is 13 residues long. In nucleotides, the CDR3 is TGTGCCAGCAGACCTCTTGGACTAGATACGCAGTATTTT. Protein sequence: CASRPLGLDTQYF.